This T cell receptor (beta chain) is drawn from a study of blood T cell repertoires in COVID-19. Authors' processing steps: Amplification with reference gene primers provided the estimates of nucleated cell counts. The assay was immunoSEQ multiplex PCR, and TCRdb's table has in-frame clones only and misses some. V and J calls and clone size are as listed in that table; D and trimming were resolved from the DNA. The sample has more than 60,000 clones; roughly 84% are singletons. J lost 0 bases, V lost 3 bases, and 11 bases had no gene match. The CDR3 contains 19 residues. Looked up from germline, CDR1 is MGHRA and CDR2 is YSYEKL.

The rearrangement uses TRBV4-1 and TRBJ2-5, with 12 bases lining up with TRBD2. The material sequenced was peripheral blood. The sequence came from a man in his forties or fifties with acute or convalescent COVID-19. The CDR3 DNA reads TGCGCCAGCAGCCAGAACACGGTTCTAGCGGGGGGGGACCAAGAGACCCAGTACTTC. Translating it yields CASSQNTVLAGGDQETQYF.